Reported below is one T cell receptor (beta chain). Its antigen is still unknown. This CDR3 has 14 residues. V dropped 3 bases and J dropped 2 bases, with 9 bases sitting between them. Germline V CDR1 and CDR2: SGHAT, FQNNGV. The assay that was used to sequence DNA from cultured CD4+ T cells was the Oncomine TCR Beta short-read assay. TCRdb processed the PCR reads anew with MiXCR; each CDR3 protein has one entry. The table lists over 9,000 distinct CDR3 sequences, approximately 20% of them singletons. This entry belongs to a study of vaccination and CD4 T cells after COVID-19. Study-wide background: There were six male and four female convalescents, and two of them were Hispanic. Whole-study findings and limits: Spike mono-reactive clones accounted for 304 of the 307 vaccine-specific clones found in convalescent patients.

Treatment of the sample: approximately nine-day PBMC culture with coronavirus spike peptide pools or control peptides (ViraFEST assay). Antigen-specific T cells were expanded with peptide pools by ViraFEST, and TCRs were then sequenced. The clonotype comes from a human donor who had recovered from COVID-19. The sample consisted of CD4+ T cells from blood, cultured in vitro, taken after SARS-CoV-2 vaccination. The chain uses TRBV11-2 and TRBJ2-3; D uncertain. The CDR3 DNA reads TGTGCCAGCAGCTTTTCCGGGCACACAGATACGCAGTATTTT. This encodes CASSFSGHTDTQYF.